This T cell receptor (beta chain) is drawn from a study of T cells after posttransplantation cyclophosphamide. Cells defined as naive were viable CD3+CD4+ or CD3+CD8+ and CCR7+CD45RA+CD45RO-CD95-CD27+CD28+. This clone was counted a single time. Some clones are missing from TCRdb's copy, which holds only in-frame ones; the method was immunoSEQ multiplex PCR. This repertoire shows approximately 9,800 clones, nearly 99% found once; its top ten account for under 0.3%. This CDR3 contains 18 residues. CDR1 is MNHNS and CDR2 is SASEGT in the germline V gene. V shed 1 base, J shed 3 bases, and the junction held 13 bases outside the gene matches.

V gene TRBV6-1 combines with J gene TRBJ2-7; 9 bases are a match to TRBD2. This clonotype was sampled from a man aged 50 or older in good health, CMV-negative, and a related stem cell transplant donor. The sample comprised naive CD8+ T cells sorted from PBMCs. The CDR3 region has the DNA TGTGCCAGCAGTGAAGTGGGTAGCGGGAGCGATGCCTACTACGAGCAGTACTTC. It translates to CASSEVGSGSDAYYEQYF.